The 29 T cell receptor beta chains below were found in one sample sequenced in a study of T-cell reconstitution after alpha-beta-depleted transplantation in children (dated by TCRdb to 2016 to 2017). To prepare the library, PCR was applied. Instrument on record: Illumina HiSeq 2500. TCR libraries were prepared with molecular barcoding, using unique molecular identifiers to normalize TCRbeta repertoire quantification. Through fastp at Q25 and MiXCR, TCRdb rebuilt clones from the public reads, retaining in-frame beta chains. All rows with the same CDR3 protein become a single entry with the most common DNA and genes. A total of about 240,000 distinct CDR3 sequences appear in this sample, around 12% of them only once. In total, the top ten clones hold about 2.4% of the sample. This specimen consisted of PBMCs from the stem cell graft donor, obtained from the stem cell graft. These receptors were obtained from a human donor who donated a stem cell graft to a child with acute lymphoblastic leukemia.

In its sample, this clonotype was seen many times. CDR3 residues: CASSLEGSGVHEQYF. CDR3 DNA sequence: TGTGCCAGCAGCTTAGAGGGGTCAGGGGTCCACGAGCAGTACTTC. V gene TRBV7-9 combines with J gene TRBJ2-7; a possible D gene is TRBD1 (6 bases). This CDR3 region has 15 residues. From germline, CDR1 is SEHNR and CDR2 FQNEAQ (reference sequence). Trimming stripped 1 base from V and 5 bases from J, with 15 bases between.

This clonotype was detected many times. The chain combines TRBV5-5 with TRBJ1-1, with 7 bases fitting TRBD1. Looked up from germline, CDR1 is SGHKS and CDR2 is YYEKEE (reference sequence). The CDR3 covers 14 residues. V gave up 4 bases and J gave up 4 bases; unmatched junction bases: 7. The CDR3 coding sequence is TGTGCCAGCAGCCTCGACAGGGATTCCACTGAAGCTTTCTTT. Encoded protein: CASSLDRDSTEAFF.

This clonotype was detected many times. V usage is TRBV7-2 and J usage is TRBJ2-1, with TRBD1 identical over 8 bases. Germline CDR1 reads SGHTA; CDR2 reads FQGNSA. The V segment lost 8 bases and the J segment 7 bases; nucleotides outside the gene matches: 13. The CDR3 runs 15 residues. CDR3 loop: CASLAMDRELNEQFF. CDR3 coding DNA: TGTGCCAGCTTGGCCATGGACAGGGAATTGAATGAGCAGTTCTTC.

This clonotype was observed many times. The rearrangement joins TRBV2 to TRBJ2-3, with TRBD2 identical over 10 bases. The CDR3 length is 15 residues. CDR1 is SNHLY and CDR2 is FYNNEI in the germline V gene. Losses at the gene ends were 6 bases for V and 8 bases for J; bases not matched to a gene: 11. DNA of the CDR3: TGTGCCAGCAGCTTACTAGCGGGGAGCATCGGTACGCAGTATTTT. Amino acid sequence: CASSLLAGSIGTQYF.

This clonotype was counted many times. This rearrangement joins TRBV24-1 to TRBJ1-1, with D perhaps TRBD1 (5 bases). The CDR3 is made up of 13 amino acids. V was cut by 4 bases and J by 10 bases, with 15 bases left in between. Germline V gene lookup returns CDR1 KGHDR and CDR2 SFDVKD. The CDR3 nucleotides are TGTGCCACCAGTGACCTCCAGACCCAGGGAGCTTTCTTT. It codes for CATSDLQTQGAFF.

This clonotype was seen at least ten times. The genes are TRBV7-2 and TRBJ2-1; 9 positions match TRBD2. The V gene's germline CDR1 is SGHTA and CDR2 FQGNSA. V shed 5 bases and J 0 bases; nucleotides not matched to a gene: 5. CDR3 length: 16 amino acids. The CDR3 protein is CASSRTSAGSYNEQFF. Written as DNA, the CDR3 is TGTGCCAGCAGCCGGACTAGCGCAGGCTCCTACAATGAGCAGTTCTTC.

This clonotype occurred many times. V is TRBV6-2 or TRBV6-3 and J is TRBJ2-1, with 8 bases aligning to TRBD2. J was trimmed by 0 bases and V by 5 bases; bases with no gene match: 6. CDR3 length: 16 residues. In germline, CDR1 is MNHEY, CDR2 SVGEGT. The CDR3 spells CASSPASGSSYNEQFF. The CDR3, as DNA: TGTGCCAGCAGTCCGGCGAGCGGGAGCTCCTACAATGAGCAGTTCTTC.

The chain has TRBV12-3 or TRBV12-4 and TRBJ2-1; unclear D gene. This CDR3 has 14 residues. V lost 7 bases, J lost 0 bases, and 10 bases lay in between. CDR3 bases: TGTGCCAGCAATCTTGGATACTCCTACAATGAGCAGTTCTTC. Amino acid sequence: CASNLGYSYNEQFF.

This clonotype came up many times. The chain couples TRBV6-2 or TRBV6-3 to TRBJ1-1; D ambiguous. CDR1 is MNHEY and CDR2 is SVGEGT in the germline V gene. The ends were cut back, 7 bases at V and 0 bases at J, with 12 bases in the middle. The CDR3 is 14 amino acids. This CDR3 is CASTRDRMNTEAFF. In nucleotides, the CDR3 is TGTGCCAGCACTCGCGACCGCATGAACACTGAAGCTTTCTTT.

This clonotype was seen ten or more times. This chain connects TRBV7-9 to TRBJ2-7; 7 nucleotides agree with TRBD2. This CDR3 has 15 amino acids. Germline V gene data show CDR1 as SEHNR and CDR2 as FQNEAQ (reference sequence). V was pared by 4 bases and J by 0 bases, with 6 bases of the junction left unmatched. This CDR3 is CASSSGLYSSYEQYF. CDR3 in DNA: TGTGCCAGCAGCTCGGGACTATATTCCTCCTACGAGCAGTACTTC.

This clonotype was observed many times. The rearrangement links TRBV6-1 to TRBJ2-5; TRBD1 agrees at 9 bases. There are 15 residues in the CDR3. From germline, CDR1 is MNHNS and CDR2 SASEGT. J was trimmed by 4 bases and V by 1 base; bases with no gene match: 4. The CDR3 sequence is CASSEGTGEGETQYF. CDR3 sequence (DNA): TGTGCCAGCAGTGAAGGGACAGGGGAGGGAGAGACCCAGTACTTC.

This clonotype was picked up a small number of times. The chain carries TRBV20-1 and TRBJ2-5; a weak D match, TRBD1 (5 bases). This CDR3 is 12 amino acids long. Germline loops: CDR1 DFQATT, CDR2 SNEGSKA (reference sequence). V lost 6 bases to trimming and J lost 2 bases, with 10 bases between them. CDR3 amino acids: CSASQGQETQYF. Here the CDR3 DNA reads TGCAGTGCCAGTCAGGGACAAGAGACCCAGTACTTC.

This clonotype was detected many times. This chain uses TRBV6-6 with TRBJ1-1; no firm D call. CDR3 length equals 13 residues. Trimming took off 5 bases at V and 2 bases at J, with 9 bases between the two ends. Germline assignment: CDR1 MNHNY and CDR2 SVGAGI (reference sequence). The CDR3 region has the DNA TGTGCCAGCAGTATACAGACAAACACTGAAGCTTTCTTT. Amino acid sequence: CASSIQTNTEAFF.

This clonotype occurred many times. Here the CDR3 reads CSARSSNIVWGTQYF. CDR3 DNA sequence: TGCAGTGCTAGATCCTCGAACATAGTGTGGGGGACCCAGTACTTC. The chain links TRBV20-1 to TRBJ2-5; D gene unclear. The CDR3 has 15 amino acids. The V end was cut by 2 bases, the J end by 7 bases, with 20 bases between. Germline V gene sequence: CDR1 DFQATT, CDR2 SNEGSKA (reference sequence).

This clonotype was recorded many times. The V call is TRBV4-3, the J call TRBJ1-2; D may be TRBD1 (5 bases). V was shortened by 0 bases and J by 6 bases, with 14 bases between the two germline ends. Germline V gives CDR1 LGHNA, CDR2 YSLEER. The CDR3 runs to 15 residues. This CDR3 is CASSQDGQGPHGYTF. The CDR3 DNA is TGCGCCAGCAGCCAAGACGGTCAGGGCCCCCATGGCTACACCTTC.

There are many counts of this clonotype. The chain couples TRBV7-2 to TRBJ2-1; 8 bases match TRBD1. This CDR3 has 13 amino acids. The ends lost 4 bases at V and 10 bases at J; junction bases unmatched: 6. Germline loops: CDR1 SGHTA, CDR2 FQGNSA. This CDR3 is CASSSDRGTEQFF. The CDR3 bases are TGTGCCAGCAGCTCCGACAGGGGAACCGAGCAGTTCTTC. Using reference TRBV7-2 and TRBJ2-1 for the parts outside the CDR3, the full variable domain is GAGVSQSPSNKVTEKGKDVELRCDPISGHTALYWYRQSLGQGLEFLIYFQGNSAPDKSGLPSDRFSAERTGGSVSTLTIQRTQQEDSAVYLCASSSDRGTEQFFGPGTRLTVL.

The sample holds many counts of this clonotype. The chain employs TRBV27 and TRBJ2-3; no clear D gene. Trimming removed 4 bases from V and 13 bases from J, with 15 bases in between. The CDR3 runs 12 residues. Germline V gene lookup returns CDR1 MNHEY and CDR2 SMNVEV (reference sequence). The CDR3 is CASSSRASREYF. DNA of the CDR3: TGTGCCAGCAGTTCTAGGGCATCACGGGAGTATTTT.

This clonotype was seen many times. The chain joins TRBV3-1 to TRBJ2-5; D is unclear. Trimming pared 4 bases from V and 4 bases from J, leaving 7 bases between. The CDR3 runs to 12 residues. From germline, CDR1 is LGHDT and CDR2 YNNKEL (reference sequence). DNA of the CDR3: TGTGCCAGCAGCCTCCTAGGAGAGACCCAGTACTTC. Its protein is CASSLLGETQYF.

Ten or more counts support this clonotype. The chain couples TRBV12-3 or TRBV12-4 to TRBJ2-4, with D unresolved. CDR3 length: 14 residues. Trimming shortened V by 4 bases and J by 3 bases, and 10 bases separated the two germline ends. CDR3 coding DNA: TGTGCCAGCAGTTCACCGGATTTCAAAAACATTCAGTACTTC. Amino acids: CASSSPDFKNIQYF.

This clonotype was recorded at least ten times. The genes are TRBV7-9 and TRBJ1-1, with D maybe TRBD1 (5 bases). V dropped 0 bases and J dropped 11 bases, with 16 bases sitting between them. Germline V gene sequence: CDR1 SEHNR, CDR2 FQNEAQ (reference sequence). The CDR3 length is 14 residues. The CDR3 sequence is CASSLAGVSVYAFF. The CDR3 DNA follows: TGTGCCAGCAGCTTAGCGGGGGTATCAGTCTACGCTTTCTTT.

This clonotype has at least ten counts. The V gene is TRBV7-2, the J gene TRBJ1-1; D unclear. This CDR3 region has 11 residues. Germline V gene lookup returns CDR1 SGHTA and CDR2 FQGNSA. Trimming left V 7 bases short and J 9 bases short, with 12 bases between. As DNA, the CDR3 is TGTGCCAGCACTGGCCTAACTCAAGCTTTCTTT. Amino acid sequence: CASTGLTQAFF.

In this sample, this clonotype turned up a few times. The CDR3 reads CASKTRWDPGVYEQYF. CDR3 sequence (DNA): TGTGCCAGCAAAACGAGGTGGGACCCAGGGGTCTACGAGCAGTACTTC. This chain uses TRBV27 with TRBJ2-7; possible D gene TRBD1, 6 bases. The CDR3 runs to 16 residues. Germline lookup yields CDR1 MNHEY and CDR2 SMNVEV (reference sequence). Trimming left V 7 bases short and J 3 bases short, with 22 bases between.

In its sample, this clonotype was seen many times. The chain couples TRBV7-9 to TRBJ2-7; 8 bases line up with TRBD1. The CDR3 extends over 16 amino acids. CDR1 SEHNR and CDR2 FQNEAQ come from the germline V gene (reference sequence). With V trimmed by 5 bases and J by 0 bases, 9 bases remained unmatched. CDR3 nucleotides: TGTGCCAGCAGCCTAGGGACAGGCGATAGCTCCTACGAGCAGTACTTC. Its translation: CASSLGTGDSSYEQYF.

This chain joins TRBV9 and TRBJ2-7; D is possibly TRBD1 (6 bases). Germline loops: CDR1 SGDLS, CDR2 YYNGEE. The CDR3 runs 13 residues. The ends were cut back, 4 bases at V and 6 bases at J, with 14 bases in the middle. The CDR3 DNA follows: TGTGCCAGCAGCCTCCGGCAGGGGCGCGAGCAGTACTTC. Translating it yields CASSLRQGREQYF.

This clonotype was counted ten times or more. The rearrangement uses TRBV12-3 or TRBV12-4 and TRBJ1-5, with a weak D call TRBD1 (5 bases). This CDR3 contains 16 residues. V was shortened by 2 bases and J by 2 bases, with 13 bases between the two germline ends. The CDR3 here is CASSLQGSSRNQPQHF. For the CDR3, the DNA is TGTGCCAGCAGTTTACAGGGCAGCTCTCGCAATCAGCCCCAGCATTTT.

This clonotype was seen ten or more times. CDR3 region: CSARGQGAKAKNIQYF. DNA of the CDR3: TGCAGTGCTAGGGGGCAGGGGGCGAAGGCCAAAAACATTCAGTACTTC. The chain links TRBV20-1 to TRBJ2-4; 8 bases line up with TRBD1. CDR1 DFQATT and CDR2 SNEGSKA come from the germline V gene (reference sequence). The CDR3 extends over 16 amino acids. V was clipped by 3 bases and J by 1 base; unmatched bases: 8.

Concerning this clonotype itself: This could be a read error, since a much larger clone is one nucleotide away. V is TRBV12-3 or TRBV12-4 and J is TRBJ1-1; D gene unclear. Trimming pared 5 bases from V and 9 bases from J, leaving 10 bases between. The CDR3 runs to 11 residues. CDR3 region: CASSPTNQAFF. The DNA of the CDR3 is TGTGCCAGCAGTCCAACAAATCAAGCTTTCTTT.

The table lists this clonotype with many counts. The V and J genes are TRBV5-1 and TRBJ2-3; the match to TRBD2 covers 7 bases. V dropped 4 bases and J dropped 3; count of bases not matched to a gene: 14. The CDR3 is 17 residues long. The germline V gene has CDR1 SGHRS and CDR2 YFSETQ. DNA of the CDR3: TGCGCCAGCAGCCCAACCCCCCGGGACTACTTGACAGATACGCAGTATTTT. Translating it yields CASSPTPRDYLTDTQYF. The complete variable domain, with remaining parts taken from reference TRBV5-1 and TRBJ2-3, reads KAGVTQTPRYLIKTRGQQVTLSCSPISGHRSVSWYQQTPGQGLQFLFEYFSETQRNKGNFPGRFSGRQFSNSRSEMNVSTLELGDSALYLCASSPTPRDYLTDTQYFGPGTRLTVL.

Regarding this clonotype: The junction and the germline gene differ at one end; a read error may be behind it. The gene calls are TRBV9 and TRBJ2-7; D call uncertain. Per the germline V gene, CDR1 is SGDLS and CDR2 is YYNGEE. The CDR3 extends over 13 amino acids. The CDR3 bases are TGTGCCAGCAGCGTGGACGGGCGGTCCGAGCACTACTTC. Residues: CASSVDGRSEHYF.